Listed below are T cell receptor beta chains from one sample, sequenced in a study of human T cells and chemical hapten exposure. TCRdb analysed the RACE reads with MiXCR anew, one entry per CDR3 protein. Of 150,000 to 200,000 distinct CDR3 sequences in the sample, 25% to 35% were seen once. The sequencing here drew on whole blood, taken in connection with sensitization to the hapten diphenylcyclopropenone (DPC). The receptors here all came from a woman in her late teens or twenties with alopecia areata. Some clones in this sample may be carry-over from other donors' samples. The CDR3 runs from the conserved cysteine through the conserved F or W. Each record gives: J gene, V gene, clone size, D gene, CDR3 protein. A D gene is named only where the DNA matches it firmly. Not every row has a clone size; where given, it reads once, few, many or a size class.

J gene: TRBJ1-6; V gene: TRBV9; clone size: .; D gene: .; CDR3 protein: CASSVDPGRGNSPLHF
J gene: TRBJ1-6; V gene: TRBV10-2; clone size: .; D gene: .; CDR3 protein: CASSGGGGTYNSPLHF
J gene: TRBJ1-2; V gene: TRBV29-1; clone size: few; D gene: .; CDR3 protein: CSVTDSQGYTF
J gene: TRBJ2-2; V gene: TRBV15; clone size: few; D gene: TRBD1; CDR3 protein: CATRRGQGAYTGELFF
J gene: TRBJ2-1; V gene: TRBV7-2; clone size: .; D gene: .; CDR3 protein: CASTPGKRRAPGQPNNEQFF
J gene: TRBJ1-1; V gene: TRBV6-1; clone size: few; D gene: TRBD1; CDR3 protein: CASSEGRQGRAFF
J gene: TRBJ2-3; V gene: TRBV25-1; clone size: .; D gene: .; CDR3 protein: CASSEYGEGTDTQYF
J gene: TRBJ2-2; V gene: TRBV20-1; clone size: few; D gene: .; CDR3 protein: CSARWAGATGELFF
J gene: TRBJ2-1; V gene: TRBV29-1; clone size: .; D gene: .; CDR3 protein: CSVGLRLNAGEQFF
J gene: TRBJ2-1; V gene: TRBV10-3; clone size: .; D gene: TRBD2; CDR3 protein: CAITPGLAGAYNEQFF
J gene: TRBJ2-1; V gene: TRBV29-1; clone size: .; D gene: .; CDR3 protein: CSVVRRRGEQFF
J gene: TRBJ1-5; V gene: TRBV4-1; clone size: few; D gene: .; CDR3 protein: CATGLGGDQPQHF
J gene: TRBJ1-4; V gene: TRBV19; clone size: few; D gene: .; CDR3 protein: CASSMPSVATNEKLFF
J gene: TRBJ1-5; V gene: TRBV27; clone size: .; D gene: .; CDR3 protein: CASSPSLRGGGNNQPQHF
J gene: TRBJ2-5; V gene: TRBV4-3; clone size: few; D gene: .; CDR3 protein: CASSQDRGSEETQYF
J gene: TRBJ2-5; V gene: TRBV7-2; clone size: few; D gene: .; CDR3 protein: CASSLQGEETQYF
J gene: TRBJ2-7; V gene: TRBV7-2; clone size: .; D gene: TRBD2; CDR3 protein: CASSLSGTSGGYSYEQYF